A selection of T cell receptor beta chains follows, all from one sample in a study of blood T cell repertoires in COVID-19. Some clones are missing from TCRdb's copy, which holds only in-frame ones; the method was immunoSEQ multiplex PCR. Here the sample spans approximately 250,000 clones, 75% to 90% being singletons. The sequencing sample was made of peripheral blood. Receptors were obtained from an older woman with COVID-19, enrolled during active disease. The CDR3 runs from the conserved cysteine through the conserved F or W. D genes are given only for firm matches. Clone sizes are given selectively: once, few, many, or a class where the clone is expanded.

CDR3,DNA,D,J,size,V
CASSLGPPALSYEQYF,TGTGCCAGCAGCTTGGGCCCCCCAGCGTTGTCCTACGAGCAGTACTTC,-,TRBJ2-7,-,TRBV5-6
CASSEAGGARYGYTF,TGTGCCAGCAGTGAAGCAGGGGGGGCAAGGTATGGCTACACCTTC,-,TRBJ1-2,-,TRBV6-1
CASSHRTGVEQYF,TGTGCCAGCAGCCACCGTACAGGCGTCGAGCAGTACTTC,-,TRBJ2-7,once,TRBV3-1/TRBV3-2
CASSLGDRGLGQPQHF,TGTGCCAGCAGCTTAGGGGACAGGGGGCTTGGACAGCCCCAGCATTTT,TRBD1,TRBJ1-5,many,TRBV11-2
CASSVGTVKAGNTIYF,TGTGCCAGCAGCGTTGGGACAGTTAAGGCTGGAAACACCATATATTTT,TRBD1,TRBJ1-3,-,TRBV9
CASSLGGTSAPQTQYF,TGTGCCAGCAGTCTGGGGGGGACTAGCGCCCCTCAGACCCAGTACTTC,TRBD2,TRBJ2-5,-,TRBV28
CASSFLLAGGTLGGTDTQYF,TGTGCCAGCAGCTTCCTACTAGCGGGGGGCACCCTTGGGGGGACAGATACGCAGTATTTT,TRBD2,TRBJ2-3,once,TRBV7-8
CASSRSGGAGETQYF,TGTGCCAGCAGCCGGAGCGGGGGGGCTGGGGAGACCCAGTACTTC,TRBD2,TRBJ2-5,-,TRBV3-1/TRBV3-2
CASSSGTGGYGNTIYF,TGTGCCAGCAGCTCCGGGACAGGGGGCTATGGAAACACCATATATTTT,TRBD1,TRBJ1-3,-,TRBV11-2
CSVPLAGGRGTQYF,TGCAGCGTTCCTCTAGCGGGGGGGCGTGGGACCCAGTACTTC,TRBD2,TRBJ2-5,-,TRBV29-1
CASSESGTGGDNEQFF,TGCGCCAGCAGTGAGTCAGGGACAGGGGGGGACAATGAGCAGTTCTTC,TRBD1,TRBJ2-1,medium-sized,TRBV10-2
CASSKKRHPNTEAFF,TGTGCCAGCAGCAAAAAAAGACACCCGAACACTGAAGCTTTCTTT,-,TRBJ1-1,-,TRBV21-1
CASSIYRDSPSDGYTF,TGTGCCAGTAGTATCTACCGGGACAGCCCAAGCGATGGCTACACCTTC,TRBD1,TRBJ1-2,-,TRBV19
CASSLGAKSSGNTIYF,TGTGCCAGCAGCTTAGGGGCGAAGAGCTCTGGAAACACCATATATTTT,-,TRBJ1-3,few,TRBV7-2
CASSLGGTGFGYGYTF,TGTGCCAGCAGCTTAGGGGGGACAGGATTCGGCTATGGCTACACCTTC,TRBD1,TRBJ1-2,-,TRBV11-2
CASTQGGLYGYTF,TGTGCCAGCACCCAAGGGGGCCTCTATGGCTACACCTTC,TRBD1,TRBJ1-2,-,TRBV6-5
CASSVAGQGAGNTIYF,TGTGCCAGCAGCGTCGCGGGACAGGGGGCGGGAAACACCATATATTTT,TRBD1,TRBJ1-3,-,TRBV9
CASSPYRDRGSNQPQHF,TGTGCCAGCTCACCGTACCGGGACAGGGGGAGCAATCAGCCCCAGCATTTT,TRBD1,TRBJ1-5,-,TRBV18
CASSSRGTGELFF,TGTGCCAGCAGCAGCAGGGGAACCGGGGAGCTGTTTTTT,-,TRBJ2-2,-,TRBV21-1